This TCR beta chain was found in a study of T cell changes during pregnancy in multiple sclerosis. Clones were sequenced by immunoSEQ multiplex PCR, and TCRdb holds only the in-frame ones, with some missing. The sample holds 64,000 or so clones, around 96% seen once. The sequence was collected from a female donor with multiple sclerosis, enrolled in a pregnancy study. The sequenced sample was CD8+ T cells from peripheral blood mononuclear cells, obtained after pregnancy.

Here the CDR3 DNA reads TGTGCCAGCAGTTTAACCAGGGTGTCGGAAAGCACAGATACGCAGTATTTT. It codes for CASSLTRVSESTDTQYF. The chain combines TRBV28 with TRBJ2-3; maybe TRBD1 (5 bases). CDR1 is MDHEN, CDR2 SYDVKM, per germline. CDR3 length: 17 amino acids. V was cut by 2 bases and J by 0 bases, with 15 bases left in between. Together with reference TRBV28 and TRBJ2-3, the CDR3 gives the full variable domain: DVKVTQSSRYLVKRTGEKVFLECVQDMDHENMFWYRQDPGLGLRLIYFSYDVKMKEKGDIPEGYSVSREKKERFSLILESASTNQTSMYLCASSLTRVSESTDTQYFGPGTRLTVL.